A single sample gave rise to the 10 T cell receptor beta chains below, sequenced in a study of blood T cell repertoires in COVID-19. Repertoires were generated with immunoSEQ multiplex PCR, while TCRdb's copy carries only in-frame clones and drops some. The table lists about 200,000 clones, 80% of them singletons. The material sequenced was peripheral blood. The receptors were sampled from a woman between 70 and 85 years old with acute or convalescent COVID-19.

The rearrangement links TRBV30 to TRBJ1-5, with no clear D. Germline CDR1 GTSNPN, CDR2 SVGIG (reference sequence). The CDR3 is made up of 13 amino acids. Trimming removed 1 base at V and 6 bases at J, with 10 bases between. Written as DNA, the CDR3 is TGTGCCTGGAGTGCTGGCAGGCCTCAGCCCCAGCATTTT. It encodes CAWSAGRPQPQHF.

This chain connects TRBV18 to TRBJ1-5; 8 bases are shared with TRBD1. With V trimmed by 3 bases and J by 4 bases, 5 bases remained unmatched. Germline V gene data show CDR1 as KGHSH and CDR2 as LQKENI. This CDR3 contains 15 residues. The CDR3 region is CASSPGTGQNQPQHF. The CDR3 region has the DNA TGTGCCAGCTCACCCGGGACAGGTCAAAATCAGCCCCAGCATTTT.

V is TRBV20-1 and J is TRBJ2-1; 10 bases match TRBD2. With 6 bases clipped from V and 12 bases from J, the junction kept 5 bases outside the gene matches. This CDR3 is built from 11 residues. Germline V gene lookup returns CDR1 DFQATT and CDR2 SNEGSKA (reference sequence). This chain's CDR3 is CSAPTSGVQFF. CDR3 DNA sequence: TGCAGTGCCCCCACTAGCGGGGTGCAGTTCTTC.

The V call is TRBV7-3, the J call TRBJ2-4, with 7 nucleotides matching TRBD2. V gave up 5 bases and J gave up 2 bases; unmatched junction bases: 12. Germline values: CDR1 SGHTA, CDR2 FQGTGA. The CDR3 spans 17 residues. CDR3 coding DNA: TGTGCCAGCAGCAACTACGACTTGGGGGGGACCAAAAACATTCAGTACTTC. It codes for CASSNYDLGGTKNIQYF.

The rearrangement links TRBV20-1 to TRBJ2-1; D is possibly TRBD2 (6 bases). Germline V gives CDR1 DFQATT, CDR2 SNEGSKA (reference sequence). This CDR3 is 11 amino acids long. Between the trimmed V and J ends, which lost 0 bases and 12 bases, there was a span of 9 bases. The CDR3 sequence: CSARDLGGQFF. CDR3 DNA: TGCAGTGCTAGAGATCTCGGGGGGCAGTTCTTC.

CDR3 region: CALARGGFEAFF. The CDR3 nucleotides read TGTGCCCTCGCTAGGGGGGGCTTCGAAGCTTTCTTT. V is TRBV30 and J is TRBJ1-1, with D possibly being TRBD1 (6 bases). The CDR3 covers 12 residues. The V gene's germline CDR1 is GTSNPN and CDR2 SVGIG (reference sequence). The ends were cut back, 8 bases at V and 8 bases at J, with 18 bases in the middle.

Concerning this clone itself: This same CDR3 is encoded by further DNA sequences in the sample. The CDR3 sequence is CASSGDRQETQYF. DNA for the CDR3: TGTGCCAGCAGTGGGGACAGACAAGAGACCCAGTACTTC. This chain connects TRBV2 to TRBJ2-5, with 7 bases identical to TRBD1. Germline CDR1 is SNHLY and CDR2 is FYNNEI. This CDR3 is built from 13 residues. V was clipped by 4 bases and J by 2 bases; unmatched bases: 1. The full variable domain, its missing parts supplied by reference TRBV2 and TRBJ2-5, is EPEVTQTPSHQVTQMGQEVILRCVPISNHLYFYWYRQILGQKVEFLVSFYNNEISEKSEIFDDQFSVERPDGSNFTLKIRSTKLEDSAMYFCASSGDRQETQYFGPGTRLLVL.

V and J are TRBV7-8 and TRBJ2-2; TRBD1 matches 9 bases. The trim removed 10 bases at V and 1 base at J, leaving 10 bases unmatched. Germline assignment: CDR1 SGHVS and CDR2 FQNEAQ. The CDR3 covers 16 residues. CDR3 sequence reads: CATRQWGQGNTGELFF. DNA of the CDR3: TGTGCCACTCGACAATGGGGACAGGGGAACACCGGGGAGCTGTTTTTT.

V is TRBV7-3 and J is TRBJ2-5; D possibly corresponds to TRBD2 (5 bases). The CDR3 runs to 15 residues. The V gene's germline CDR1 is SGHTA and CDR2 FQGTGA. Trimming removed 5 bases from V and 2 bases from J, with 15 bases in between. CDR3 amino acids: CASSPVGLPQETQYF. The CDR3 nucleotides read TGTGCCAGCAGCCCAGTAGGACTCCCACAAGAGACCCAGTACTTC.

The rearrangement links TRBV6-5 to TRBJ2-3; the match to TRBD1 covers 9 bases. Germline V gene sequence: CDR1 MNHEY, CDR2 SVGAGI. The junction had 9 bases not matched to a gene; V was cut back by 6 bases and J by 8 bases. This CDR3 contains 14 residues. CDR3 DNA: TGTGCCAGCAGCGGACAGGGGAGTTCTGGTACGCAGTATTTT. Its protein is CASSGQGSSGTQYF.